The present entry profiles one T cell receptor beta chain with its context. Its antigen remains unknown. This sample is part of a study of OX40 agonist ivuxolimab in advanced cancers. Study as a whole: While on treatment, patients had intravenous ivuxolimab at 0.01 to 10 mg/kg every 2 weeks.

Generated by immunoSEQ multiplex PCR, the TCRdb table keeps only in-frame clones and is missing some. The sample holds about 20,000 clones, around 86% seen once. Study results and caveats: The study observed clonal expansion of CD4+ and CD8+ blood T cells by week 6 at 0.1 to 3.0 mg/kg. More expanded clones were found, on average, in CD8+ than in CD4+ T cells.

This CDR3 has 14 residues. Trimming pared 3 bases from V and 3 bases from J, leaving 9 bases between. CDR1 and CDR2 (germline): SGHTA, FQGNSA. The source material was CD4+ or CD8+ T cells sorted from blood, sampled in a trial of the OX40 agonist ivuxolimab. The rearrangement uses TRBV7-2 and TRBJ1-5; D is uncertain. The clonotype was recovered from an adult with an advanced solid tumor such as melanoma, head and neck, liver or kidney cancer. CDR3 sequence reads: CASSLEGDNQPQHF. CDR3 DNA: TGTGCCAGCAGCTTGGAAGGAGACAATCAGCCCCAGCATTTT.